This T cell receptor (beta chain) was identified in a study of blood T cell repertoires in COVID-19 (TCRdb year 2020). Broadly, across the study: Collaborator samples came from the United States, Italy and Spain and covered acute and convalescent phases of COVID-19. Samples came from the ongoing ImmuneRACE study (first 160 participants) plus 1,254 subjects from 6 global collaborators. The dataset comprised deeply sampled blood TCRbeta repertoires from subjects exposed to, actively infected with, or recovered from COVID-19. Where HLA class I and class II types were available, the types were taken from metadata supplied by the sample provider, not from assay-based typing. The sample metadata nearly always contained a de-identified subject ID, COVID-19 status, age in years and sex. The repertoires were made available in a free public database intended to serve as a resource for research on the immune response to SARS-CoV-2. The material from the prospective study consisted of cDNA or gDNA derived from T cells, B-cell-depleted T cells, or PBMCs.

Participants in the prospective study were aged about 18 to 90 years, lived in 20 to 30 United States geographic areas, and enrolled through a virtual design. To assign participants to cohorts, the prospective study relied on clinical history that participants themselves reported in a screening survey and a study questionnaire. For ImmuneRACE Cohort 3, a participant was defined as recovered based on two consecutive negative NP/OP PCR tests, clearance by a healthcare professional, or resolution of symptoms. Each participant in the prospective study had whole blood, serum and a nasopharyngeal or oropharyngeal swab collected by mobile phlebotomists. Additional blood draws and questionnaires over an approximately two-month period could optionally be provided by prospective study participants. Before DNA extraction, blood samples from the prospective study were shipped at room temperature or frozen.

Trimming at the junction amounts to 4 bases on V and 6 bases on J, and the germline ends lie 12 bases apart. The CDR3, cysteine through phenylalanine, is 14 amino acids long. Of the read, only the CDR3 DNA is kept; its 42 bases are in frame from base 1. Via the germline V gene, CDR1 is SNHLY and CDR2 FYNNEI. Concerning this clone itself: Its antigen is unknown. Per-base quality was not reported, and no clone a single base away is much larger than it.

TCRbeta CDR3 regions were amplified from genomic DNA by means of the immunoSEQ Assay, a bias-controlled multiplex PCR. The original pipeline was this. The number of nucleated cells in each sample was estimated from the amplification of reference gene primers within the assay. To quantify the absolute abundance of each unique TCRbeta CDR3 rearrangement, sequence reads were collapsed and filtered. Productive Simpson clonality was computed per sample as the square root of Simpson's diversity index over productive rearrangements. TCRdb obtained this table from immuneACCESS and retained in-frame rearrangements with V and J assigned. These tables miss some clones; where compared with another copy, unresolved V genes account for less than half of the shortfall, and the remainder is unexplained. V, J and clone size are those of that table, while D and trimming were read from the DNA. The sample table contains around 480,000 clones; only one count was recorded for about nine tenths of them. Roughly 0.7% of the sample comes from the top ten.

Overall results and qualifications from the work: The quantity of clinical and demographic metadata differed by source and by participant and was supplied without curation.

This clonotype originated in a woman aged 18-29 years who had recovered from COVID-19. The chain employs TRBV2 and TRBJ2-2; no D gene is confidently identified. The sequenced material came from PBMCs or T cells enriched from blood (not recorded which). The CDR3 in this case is CASSAGNHAGELFF. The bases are TGTGCCAGCAGTGCAGGTAACCACGCCGGGGAGCTGTTTTTT.